This TCR beta chain stems from a study of T cell repertoires in cytomegalovirus infection. Study-wide context: Recently described HLA-C-restricted plus well-studied HLA-B-restricted CMV epitopes were used.

The sample holds many counts of this clonotype. Its matching antigen is unknown. Findings and caveats of the study: Carriers of CMV plus the relevant HLA were identified by cumulative public TCR beta family frequency.

V shed 5 bases and J shed 10 bases, with 21 bases lying between them. CDR1 is SGHNT and CDR2 is YENEEA in the germline V gene. CDR3 length equals 16 residues. Using its own MiXCR run on the reads, TCRdb lists one record per CDR3 protein. The sample consists of hundreds of thousands of distinct CDR3 sequences, approximately 46% of them appearing once. The sequence was collected from a human donor in good health (CMV status not recorded). Some clones in this sample may be carry-over from other donors' samples. The chain is built from TRBV11-3 and TRBJ1-6, with D tentatively TRBD1 (6 bases). Here the sequenced sample was cultured PBMCs, taken from culture after CMV antigen stimulation. DNA of the CDR3: TGTGCCAGCAGCCCCCAAGGGGGTTTCTGGTCCTCACCCCTCCACTTT. It codes for CASSPQGGFWSSPLHF.